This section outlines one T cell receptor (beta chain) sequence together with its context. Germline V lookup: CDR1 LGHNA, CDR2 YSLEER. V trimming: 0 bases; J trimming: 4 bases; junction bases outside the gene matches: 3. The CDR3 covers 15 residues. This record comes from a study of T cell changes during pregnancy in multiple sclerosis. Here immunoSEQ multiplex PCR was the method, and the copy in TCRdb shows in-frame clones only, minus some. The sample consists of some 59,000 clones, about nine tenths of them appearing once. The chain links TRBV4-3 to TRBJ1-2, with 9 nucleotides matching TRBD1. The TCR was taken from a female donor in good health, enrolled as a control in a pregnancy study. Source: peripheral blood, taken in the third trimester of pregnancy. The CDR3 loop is CASSQDDRGSYGYTF. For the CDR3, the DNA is TGCGCCAGCAGCCAAGATGACAGGGGGTCCTATGGCTACACCTTC.